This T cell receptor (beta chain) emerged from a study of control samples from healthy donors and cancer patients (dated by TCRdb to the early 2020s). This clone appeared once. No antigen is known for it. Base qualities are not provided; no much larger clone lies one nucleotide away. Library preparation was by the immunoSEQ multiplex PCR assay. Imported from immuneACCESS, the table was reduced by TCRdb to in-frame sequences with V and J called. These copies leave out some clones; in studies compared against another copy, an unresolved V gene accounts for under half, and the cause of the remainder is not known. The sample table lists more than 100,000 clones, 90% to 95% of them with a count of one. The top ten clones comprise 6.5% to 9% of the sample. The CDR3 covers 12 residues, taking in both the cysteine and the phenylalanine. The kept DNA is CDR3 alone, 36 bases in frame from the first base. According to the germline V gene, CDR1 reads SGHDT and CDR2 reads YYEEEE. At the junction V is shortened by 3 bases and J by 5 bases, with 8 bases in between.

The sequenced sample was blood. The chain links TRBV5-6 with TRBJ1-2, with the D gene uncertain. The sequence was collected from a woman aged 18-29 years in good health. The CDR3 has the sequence CASSYRWYGYTF. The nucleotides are TGTGCCAGCAGCTACCGGTGGTATGGCTACACCTTC.